This T cell receptor beta chain was sequenced for a study of blood T cell repertoires in COVID-19. Study background: From the United States, Italy and Spain came samples of acute and convalescent COVID-19.

In the authors' workflow: Amplification with reference gene primers provided the estimates of nucleated cell counts. Assay: immunoSEQ multiplex PCR; the TCRdb copy retains only in-frame clones and omits some. V, J and clone size derive from that table, while D and trimming were established from the DNA sequence. The sample lists 140,000 to 150,000 clones, under 90% seen once, with 35% to 40% in the top ten. V gave up 6 bases and J gave up 6 bases, with 14 bases separating them. This CDR3 has 13 amino acids. Germline CDR1 MDHEN, CDR2 SYDVKM. The TCR was taken from a human donor in a cohort sampled during active COVID-19. The chain is built from TRBV28 and TRBJ1-2, with a possible D match to TRBD1 (6 bases). Sequenced sample: peripheral blood. CDR3 nucleotide sequence: TGTGCCAGCAGAGGGGGAGTCGGGGATGGCTACACCTTC. Protein product: CASRGGVGDGYTF.